The 28 T cell receptor beta chains given below trace back to one sample, sequenced in a study of Graves' ophthalmopathy and Graves' hyperthyroidism. The TCR beta CDR3 regions underwent amplification from RNA transcripts. HTBI primers primed a first-round RT-PCR, and a second-round multiplex PCR followed. TCRdb re-derived calls from the multiplex PCR reads in MiXCR, one entry per CDR3 protein. This sample has 620,000 or so distinct CDR3 sequences; approximately 22% occur once, and the top ten carry around 7%. Sequencing used peripheral blood. The receptor source for this set is a woman between 18 and 29 years old with stable Graves' hyperthyroidism. Some clones in this sample may be carry-over from other donors' samples.

This clonotype was seen at least ten times. The V call is TRBV4-1, the J call TRBJ1-1; D is undetermined. The CDR3 is made up of 16 amino acids. V dropped 0 bases and J dropped 4 bases, with 15 bases sitting between them. Germline V gives CDR1 MGHRA, CDR2 YSYEKL. The CDR3 sequence: CASSQDKGRMSTEAFF. The CDR3 nucleotides read TGCGCCAGCAGCCAAGACAAGGGCAGGATGAGCACTGAAGCTTTCTTT.

The chain joins TRBV11-1 to TRBJ2-7; possibly TRBD1 for D (5 bases). V was clipped by 5 bases and J by 2 bases, with 19 bases between them. Per germline, CDR1 SGHAT and CDR2 FQDESV (reference sequence). This CDR3 has 16 amino acids. The CDR3 bases are TGTGCCAGCAGCACCGCCCAGGGCCGCCAGGCCTACGAGCAGTACTTC. This gives the protein CASSTAQGRQAYEQYF.

The chain joins TRBV12-3 or TRBV12-4 to TRBJ2-7, with 7 bases that match TRBD1. Germline trimming cut 3 bases from V and 0 bases from J; bases unmatched to any gene: 5. There are 15 residues in the CDR3. The CDR3 is CASSFIGTVSYEQYF. CDR3 coding DNA: TGTGCCAGCAGTTTTATTGGGACAGTCTCCTACGAGCAGTACTTC.

The genes are TRBV5-6 and TRBJ2-7, with D hard to call. Trimming took 4 bases from V and 2 from J, leaving 4 bases between them. This CDR3 contains 11 residues. Germline values: CDR1 SGHDT, CDR2 YYEEEE. CDR3 region: CASSVTYEQYV. Here the CDR3 DNA reads TGTGCCAGCAGCGTAACCTACGAGCAGTACGTC.

The chain has TRBV7-8 and TRBJ2-7; D is ambiguous. The ends were cut back, 4 bases at V and 2 bases at J, with 12 bases in the middle. CDR1 and CDR2 (germline): SGHVS, FQNEAQ. The CDR3 is 14 amino acids. CDR3 bases: TGTGCCAGCAGCTCCCTCCCAGGCGCCTACGAGCAGTACTTC. It yields the protein CASSSLPGAYEQYF.

The J gene is TRBJ1-3, the V gene TRBV14; TRBD1 might be the D (6 bases). CDR1 is SGHDN and CDR2 is FVKESK in the germline V gene. V lost 1 base and J lost 3, with 10 bases in between. This CDR3 is built from 15 residues. The CDR3 sequence is CASSQAGAGGNTIYF. The CDR3 DNA reads as TGTGCCAGCAGCCAAGCAGGGGCGGGTGGAAACACCATATATTTT.

This clonotype has only a few counts. This chain links TRBV6-1 with TRBJ2-5; D perhaps matches TRBD2 (5 bases). Trimming pared 1 base from V and 5 bases from J, leaving 17 bases between. The CDR3 has 16 residues. Germline values: CDR1 MNHNS, CDR2 SASEGT. CDR3 coding DNA: TGTGCCAGCAGTGAAGGTTTGGGAGAGGGCAAGGAGACCCAGTACTTC. As protein: CASSEGLGEGKETQYF.

The chain links TRBV20-1 to TRBJ2-7; D unclear. The CDR3 runs 13 residues. In germline, CDR1 is DFQATT, CDR2 SNEGSKA (reference sequence). Trimming removed 0 bases at V and 4 bases at J, with 10 bases between. The CDR3 loop is CSARDRMIYEQYF. In nucleotides, the CDR3 is TGCAGTGCTAGAGATCGAATGATATACGAGCAGTACTTC.

The chain carries TRBV5-5 and TRBJ1-5, with 7 bases matching TRBD1. CDR1 and CDR2 (germline): SGHKS, YYEKEE (reference sequence). The length of the CDR3 is 14 residues. V lost 4 bases and J lost 6; bases outside the gene matches: 7. Written as DNA, the CDR3 is TGTGCCAGCAGCGAAGACAGGGTCGTTCAGCCCCAGCATTTT. Translation: CASSEDRVVQPQHF.

The chain recombines TRBV11-2 with TRBJ1-6; TRBD1 might be the D (5 bases). The CDR3 contains 19 residues. Between the trimmed V and J ends, which lost 1 base and 0 bases, there was a span of 16 bases. Looked up from germline, CDR1 is SGHAT and CDR2 is FQNNGV. CDR3 sequence (DNA): TGTGCCAGCAGCTTAGGGAGGGACTTCGCGAGCTCCTATAATTCACCCCTCCACTTT. Translation gives CASSLGRDFASSYNSPLHF.

The chain carries TRBV18 and TRBJ2-2; weak D call: TRBD1 (6 bases). Trimming took off 3 bases at V and 2 bases at J, with 13 bases between the two ends. This CDR3 is built from 16 residues. Germline V gene sequence: CDR1 KGHSH, CDR2 LQKENI. The CDR3 DNA follows: TGTGCCAGCTCACCGGAACAGGGACAAAACACCGGGGAGCTGTTTTTT. It codes for CASSPEQGQNTGELFF.

This clonotype was counted many times. The J gene is TRBJ1-5, the V gene TRBV7-9; the D is unclear. Germline CDR1 SEHNR, CDR2 FQNEAQ (reference sequence). The CDR3 covers 12 residues. V lost 5 bases and J 7 bases, leaving 9 bases between the germline ends. The CDR3 DNA reads TGTGCCAGCAGCCGAGACTCGCAGCCCCAGCATTTT. Its protein is CASSRDSQPQHF. The whole variable domain, filled in from reference TRBV7-9 and TRBJ1-5, reads DTGVSQNPRHKITKRGQNVTFRCDPISEHNRLYWYRQTLGQGPEFLTYFQNEAQLEKSRLLSDRFSAERPKGSFSTLEIQRTEQGDSAMYLCASSRDSQPQHFGDGTRLSIL.

This clonotype was seen repeatedly, ten times or more. The V call is TRBV9, the J call TRBJ2-5; D may be TRBD1 or TRBD2 (5 bases each). CDR1 is SGDLS and CDR2 is YYNGEE in the germline V gene. The CDR3 runs 15 residues. V dropped 3 bases and J dropped 5 bases, with 17 bases sitting between them. This CDR3 is CASSAGGADLETQYF. The CDR3 DNA follows: TGTGCCAGCAGCGCTGGGGGAGCGGATTTGGAGACCCAGTACTTC.

This clonotype has ten or more counts. V gene TRBV6-5 combines with J gene TRBJ1-5; D remains ambiguous. Germline CDR1 and CDR2: MNHEY and SVGAGI. The length of the CDR3 is 14 residues. With 6 bases removed from V and 6 bases from J, the gap between germline ends came to 15 bases. Written as DNA, the CDR3 is TGTGCCAGCAGCATCGGGATGGACGGTCAGCCCCAGCATTTT. It codes for CASSIGMDGQPQHF.

The chain links TRBV24-1 to TRBJ1-5, with 9 bases fitting TRBD1. CDR1 is KGHDR and CDR2 is SFDVKD in the germline V gene. The CDR3 sequence is 15 residues long. V was clipped by 6 bases and J by 6 bases; unmatched bases: 8. The CDR3 DNA is TGTGCCACCAGTCGACGCGGACAGGGGTTTCAGCCCCAGCATTTT. The encoded protein is CATSRRGQGFQPQHF.

The sample holds many counts of this clonotype. The rearrangement links TRBV28 to TRBJ2-5; 8 positions agree with TRBD1. Germline V gene sequence: CDR1 MDHEN, CDR2 SYDVKM. Germline trimming cut 3 bases from V and 2 bases from J; bases unmatched to any gene: 11. This CDR3 region has 17 residues. The CDR3 sequence is CASSFSFEDREQETQYF. The CDR3 DNA reads as TGTGCCAGCAGTTTTAGCTTTGAGGACAGGGAACAAGAGACCCAGTACTTC.

V gene TRBV28 combines with J gene TRBJ1-5, with 8 bases matching TRBD1. Germline CDR1 and CDR2: MDHEN and SYDVKM. The CDR3 has 16 residues. The J segment lost 2 bases and the V segment lost 2 bases, leaving 5 bases of the junction unmatched. CDR3 in DNA: TGTGCCAGCAGTTTACCTCAGGGGGCGGGCAATCAGCCCCAGCATTTT. It encodes CASSLPQGAGNQPQHF.

This clonotype was counted ten times or more. V is TRBV18 and J is TRBJ2-7, with no clear D. Germline V lookup: CDR1 KGHSH, CDR2 LQKENI. Trimming took off 3 bases at V and 2 bases at J, with 11 bases between the two ends. CDR3 length: 14 residues. The chain's CDR3 is CASSPSDVTYEQYF. The DNA of the CDR3 is TGTGCCAGCTCACCCTCGGACGTTACCTACGAGCAGTACTTC.

This clonotype was seen ten or more times. The genes are TRBV12-3 or TRBV12-4 and TRBJ2-2, with TRBD2 matching 8 bases. The CDR3 covers 13 residues. The junction had 3 bases not matched to a gene; V was cut back by 6 bases and J by 6 bases. CDR3 DNA: TGTGCCAGCAGGCAACTAGCGGCCGGGGAGCTGTTTTTT. This translates into CASRQLAAGELFF.

The table lists this clonotype with many counts. The J gene is TRBJ2-5, the V gene TRBV2, with 8 bases matching TRBD1. Looked up from germline, CDR1 is SNHLY and CDR2 is FYNNEI. J lost 5 bases, V lost 2 bases, and 4 bases had no gene match. CDR3 length equals 14 residues. CDR3 nucleotides: TGTGCCAGCAGTGAACAGGGGGCGCAGGAGACCCAGTACTTC. Its translation: CASSEQGAQETQYF.

This clonotype was recorded many times. This chain links TRBV9 with TRBJ2-5; D not certain. Per the germline V gene, CDR1 is SGDLS and CDR2 is YYNGEE. The CDR3 runs 12 residues. Trimming removed 0 bases at V and 5 bases at J, with 5 bases between. The CDR3 region has the DNA TGTGCCAGCAGCGTAGATACGGAGACCCAGTACTTC. This translates into CASSVDTETQYF.

In this sample, this clonotype turned up many times. CDR3 loop: CASSPGDGAYEQYF. The DNA for the CDR3 is TGTGCCAGCAGCCCCGGGGACGGAGCCTACGAGCAGTACTTC. V gene TRBV7-3 combines with J gene TRBJ2-7; either TRBD1 or TRBD2 may fit D (5 bases each). V was pared by 5 bases and J by 2 bases, with 13 bases between. The CDR3 covers 14 residues. The germline gives CDR1 SGHTA, CDR2 FQGTGA.

This sequence joins TRBV11-2 and TRBJ2-2; 7 bases fit TRBD2. Looked up from germline, CDR1 is SGHAT and CDR2 is FQNNGV. The CDR3 is 16 residues long. The trim removed 1 base at V and 3 bases at J, leaving 5 bases unmatched. CDR3: CASSLALLADTGELFF. The CDR3 nucleotides are TGTGCCAGCAGCTTAGCTCTTCTAGCGGACACCGGGGAGCTGTTTTTT.

The sample holds many counts of this clonotype. The genes are TRBV11-2 and TRBJ2-7, with 8 bases matching TRBD1. Germline CDR1 is SGHAT and CDR2 is FQNNGV. V dropped 5 bases and J dropped 1; count of bases not matched to a gene: 7. The CDR3 extends over 15 amino acids. In DNA, the CDR3 is TGTGCCAGCAGCGTCCGGAGACAGGGGTCCTACGAGCAGTACTTC. Amino acid sequence: CASSVRRQGSYEQYF.

This clonotype was found a few times. The chain combines TRBV7-9 with TRBJ1-6, with D maybe TRBD1 (6 bases). The germline V gene encodes CDR1 SEHNR and CDR2 FQNEAQ (reference sequence). This CDR3 region has 13 residues. Trimming removed 5 bases from V and 15 bases from J, with 17 bases in between. The CDR3 DNA reads TGTGCCAGCAGCGCGGGACAAGGGGCCCACCTCCACTTT. Translated, it gives CASSAGQGAHLHF.

This clonotype has a count of ten or more. The chain is built from TRBV5-5 and TRBJ2-5; 7 positions agree with TRBD2. The germline CDR1 and CDR2 sequences are SGHKS and YYEKEE (reference sequence). This CDR3 comprises 14 residues. V gave up 7 bases and J gave up 1 base; unmatched junction bases: 7. The CDR3 here is CASCEAGIQETQYF. CDR3 sequence (DNA): TGTGCCAGCTGTGAAGCGGGGATCCAAGAGACCCAGTACTTC.

In its sample, this clonotype was seen many times. The chain links TRBV28 to TRBJ1-2; no clear D gene. The germline gives CDR1 MDHEN, CDR2 SYDVKM. The CDR3 covers 13 residues. Trimming stripped 7 bases from V and 3 bases from J, with 12 bases between. As DNA, the CDR3 is TGTGCCAGCACCTCCCGTAGAGACTATGGCTACACCTTC. It codes for CASTSRRDYGYTF.

Comment on this clonotype: This sequence is one base from a far larger clone and is likely a read error. The V and J genes are TRBV12-3 or TRBV12-4 and TRBJ2-7; the match to TRBD1 covers 9 bases. J was trimmed by 2 bases and V by 5 bases; bases with no gene match: 4. The CDR3 is 14 residues long. CDR3 coding DNA: TGTGCCAGCAGTCCCTGGACAGGGGCCTACGAGCAGTACTTC. It translates to CASSPWTGAYEQYF.